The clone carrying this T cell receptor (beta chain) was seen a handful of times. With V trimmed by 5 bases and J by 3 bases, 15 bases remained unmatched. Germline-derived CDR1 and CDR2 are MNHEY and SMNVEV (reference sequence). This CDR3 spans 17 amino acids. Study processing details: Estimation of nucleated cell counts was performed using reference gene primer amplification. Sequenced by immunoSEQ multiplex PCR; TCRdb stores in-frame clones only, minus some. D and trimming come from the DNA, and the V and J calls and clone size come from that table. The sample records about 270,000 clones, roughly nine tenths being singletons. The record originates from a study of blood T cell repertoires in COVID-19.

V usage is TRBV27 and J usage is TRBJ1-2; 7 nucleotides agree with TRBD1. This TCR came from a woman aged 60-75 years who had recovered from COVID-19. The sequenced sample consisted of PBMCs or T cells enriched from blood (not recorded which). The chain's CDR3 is CASSDYNEGQTYYGYTF. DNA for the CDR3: TGTGCCAGCAGTGATTACAACGAGGGACAGACCTACTATGGCTACACCTTC.